Given below is one T cell receptor (beta chain) in context. Its antigen is currently unknown. The sample originates from a study of regulatory dendritic cells for organ transplantation. Broader study findings: Memory T cells were less diverse than naive, with memory CD8+ most oligoclonal.

CFSE-labeled sorted T cells met regulatory or mature dendritic cells for under 6 days. FACS sorted CD4+ or CD8+ T cells into CD45RA+ naive and CD45RO+ memory. In germline, CDR1 is KGHSH, CDR2 LQKENI. The CDR3 length is 14 residues. V was cut by 6 bases and J by 8 bases, with 17 bases left in between. Libraries were prepared by immunoSEQ multiplex PCR; TCRdb keeps only in-frame clonotypes and omits some of them. The table lists roughly 9,300 clones, just over 65% of them singletons, with roughly 0.62% in the top ten. This chain joins TRBV18 and TRBJ1-3; D gene ambiguous. This receptor was taken from a human donor in good health. Sequenced input: naive CD4+ T cells from blood cultured with dendritic cells. The subset is: CD45RA+ naive T cells. The CDR3 DNA sequence: TGTGCCAGCTCCCCAGTGCCCACCGGGGACACCATATATTTT. Translation: CASSPVPTGDTIYF. The full variable domain, its missing parts supplied by reference TRBV18 and TRBJ1-3, is NAGVMQNPRHLVRRRGQEARLRCSPMKGHSHVYWYRQLPEEGLKFMVYLQKENIIDESGMPKERFSAEFPKEGPSILRIQQVVRGDSAAYFCASSPVPTGDTIYFGEGSWLTVV.